The clone carrying this TCR beta chain was found once. Primed by a sample-barcoded 5' primer and a J-beta primer mix, a second PCR proceeded for 7 to 11 cycles. TCRdb redid the calling of the 5' RACE reads with MiXCR, one entry per CDR3 protein. The sample yields about 680,000 distinct CDR3 sequences, about 52% seen once. The data are from a study of blood T cells in healthy people across ages. CDR3 length equals 12 residues. The V gene lost 3 bases and the J gene lost 6 bases, with 7 bases spanning the gap. Per germline, CDR1 ENHRY and CDR2 SYGVKD. This receptor was obtained from a woman aged 60-75 years in good health. Source material: blood. The J gene is TRBJ2-3, the V gene TRBV10-3; D unclear. The CDR3 DNA follows: TGTGCCATCAGTGAACTGGGCGATACGCAGTATTTT. Encoded protein: CAISELGDTQYF.